This passage covers 10 T cell receptor beta chains from one sample sequenced in a study of beta chain features in type 1 diabetes (dated by TCRdb to the late 2010s). General findings and caveats noted by the study authors: In all four CD4+ subsets, TCRB CDR3 length was moderately but significantly shorter in type 1 diabetes patients.

The antigens these receptors bind are not known. The library was produced with the immunoSEQ multiplex PCR assay. All of the isolated RNA was reverse transcribed with the High Capacity cDNA Reverse Transcription Kit, so expressed TCRB transcripts were sequenced. What TCRdb holds here is the immuneACCESS table cut down to in-frame rearrangements. Part of the clones is not present; checked against another copy, under half of the missing clones reflect an unresolved V gene, and the others are unexplained. Here the sample has some 290,000 clones; approximately 25% occur a single time. The ten largest clones represent more than 0.009% of the sample. Specimen: naive CD4+ T cells from blood. The label giving this sample's cell subset or site can be read as: true naive CD4+ T cells. These receptors all stem from a woman in her thirties with type 1 diabetes.

The rearrangement links TRBV25-1 to TRBJ1-4, with TRBD1 identical over 8 bases. The CDR3 has 14 amino acids. The V gene end was trimmed by 7 bases and the J gene end by 3 bases; junction bases not matched to a gene: 4. Germline assignment: CDR1 MGHDK and CDR2 SYGVNS. CDR3 sequence reads: CASKDRDANEKLFF. The CDR3 coding sequence is TGTGCCAGCAAGGACAGGGACGCTAATGAAAAACTGTTTTTT.

This chain links TRBV11-3 with TRBJ1-2; 7 nucleotides align to TRBD1. Germline V lookup: CDR1 SGHNT, CDR2 YENEEA. The CDR3 runs to 15 residues. V lost 5 bases and J lost 3; bases outside the gene matches: 9. CDR3 sequence (DNA): TGTGCCAGCAGCCCTCGGACAGGCCAGGACTATGGCTACACCTTC. This encodes CASSPRTGQDYGYTF. Using reference TRBV11-3 and TRBJ1-2 for the parts outside the CDR3, the full variable domain is EAGVVQSPRYKIIEKKQPVAFWCNPISGHNTLYWYLQNLGQGPELLIRYENEEAVDDSQLPKDRFSAERLKGVDSTLKIQPAELGDSAVYLCASSPRTGQDYGYTFGSGTRLTVV.

This clone has just a few counts. At the DNA level, this CDR3 is encoded by other sequences in the same sample as well. The chain has TRBV30 and TRBJ2-7; the D gene is possibly TRBD2 (5 bases). Between the trimmed V and J ends, which lost 0 bases and 4 bases, there was a span of 7 bases. Germline V gene lookup returns CDR1 GTSNPN and CDR2 SVGIG (reference sequence). The CDR3 contains 12 residues. The CDR3 coding sequence is TGTGCCTGGAGTGTACTAGGGTACGAGCAGTACTTC. Protein product: CAWSVLGYEQYF.

V usage is TRBV28 and J usage is TRBJ2-2; 8 positions match TRBD2. J lost 4 bases, V lost 5 bases, and 9 bases had no gene match. Germline CDR1 is MDHEN and CDR2 is SYDVKM. This CDR3 is built from 16 residues. CDR3 sequence (DNA): TGTGCCAGCAGTCTCGACGGACTAGCAAGCACCGGGGAGCTGTTTTTT. Translation gives CASSLDGLASTGELFF.

This clone was seen a handful of times. The V and J genes are TRBV5-8 and TRBJ2-1, with D perhaps TRBD2 (6 bases). Trimming shortened V by 5 bases and J by 3 bases, and 12 bases separated the two germline ends. The CDR3 length is 14 residues. Germline values: CDR1 SGHTS, CDR2 YDEGEE. The CDR3 region has the DNA TGTGCCAGCAGTCCGGGGGAGGACTACAATGAGCAGTTCTTC. Protein sequence: CASSPGEDYNEQFF.

This clone has more than one count but fewer than ten. The chain joins TRBV30 to TRBJ1-5; 7 bases fit TRBD1. This CDR3 has 15 residues. V shed 0 bases and J 1 base; nucleotides not matched to a gene: 3. Germline loops: CDR1 GTSNPN, CDR2 SVGIG (reference sequence). The CDR3 nucleotides are TGTGCCTGGAGTGTACGGGACAGAAGCAATCAGCCCCAGCATTTT. Protein: CAWSVRDRSNQPQHF.

This clone was detected only a few times. CDR3 in amino acids: CSVEWDRAPTGTDTQYF. CDR3 nucleotides: TGCAGCGTTGAATGGGACAGAGCTCCGACCGGCACAGATACGCAGTATTTT. The V and J genes are TRBV29-1 and TRBJ2-3, with TRBD1 matching over 7 bases. The CDR3 sequence is 17 residues long. Looked up from germline, CDR1 is SQVTM and CDR2 is ANQGSEA. Trimming cost V 2 bases and J 1 base; bases outside gene matches: 12.

A few counts support this clone. The J gene is TRBJ2-5, the V gene TRBV7-6, with no clear D. The CDR3 spans 15 residues. Germline loops: CDR1 SGHVS, CDR2 FNYEAQ. V lost 5 bases, J lost 2 bases, and 15 bases lay in between. The CDR3 sequence: CASSVRATMQETQYF. In DNA, the CDR3 is TGTGCCAGCAGCGTACGCGCCACCATGCAAGAGACCCAGTACTTC.

This clone was picked up a small number of times. The genes are TRBV6-5 and TRBJ2-6; a weak D match, TRBD1 (6 bases). V shed 4 bases and J shed 0 bases, with 7 bases lying between them. CDR1 MNHEY and CDR2 SVGAGI come from the germline V gene. The CDR3 consists of 15 residues. In DNA, the CDR3 is TGTGCCAGCAGTTTGGGACACTCTGGGGCCAACGTCCTGACTTTC. Translated, it gives CASSLGHSGANVLTF.

V gene TRBV2 combines with J gene TRBJ2-3; 8 positions match TRBD2. V lost 1 base to trimming and J lost 3 bases; unmatched junction nucleotides: 6. Per germline, CDR1 SNHLY and CDR2 FYNNEI. The CDR3 is 16 amino acids. This CDR3 reads CASSEGSSGWTDTQYF. In nucleotides, the CDR3 is TGTGCCAGCAGTGAAGGGTCTAGCGGGTGGACAGATACGCAGTATTTT.